A single sample gave rise to the 19 T cell receptor beta chains below, sequenced in a study of cytomegalovirus exposure and HLA in healthy donors. The PCR made use of 60 Vbeta and 13 Jbeta primers. Assay: immunoSEQ multiplex PCR; the TCRdb copy retains only in-frame clones and omits some. Of about 78,000 clones in the sample, around three quarters were seen once. Material for sequencing was PBMCs. The receptor set was obtained from a male donor in good health and CMV-seronegative.

This clone was detected only a few times. This sequence joins TRBV6-1 and TRBJ2-1; 8 bases match TRBD1. V lost 1 base, J lost 7 bases, and 6 bases stayed unmatched. The CDR3 has 15 residues. Germline CDR1 is MNHNS and CDR2 is SASEGT. The CDR3 region has the DNA TGTGCCAGCAGTGAAGACAGGGGGGTTTGGAATGAGCAGTTCTTC. This sequence encodes CASSEDRGVWNEQFF.

This rearrangement joins TRBV4-2 to TRBJ2-5; TRBD2 might be the D (6 bases). Deletions cut 5 bases from V and 9 bases from J, with 10 bases between. The CDR3 runs to 11 residues. CDR1 is LGHNA and CDR2 is YNFKEQ in the germline V gene. In DNA form, the CDR3 reads TGTGCCAGCAGCGGGGGGTGGGCCCAGTACTTC. Translation gives CASSGGWAQYF.

The chain carries TRBV7-9 and TRBJ2-5, with 8 bases matching TRBD1. This CDR3 region has 16 residues. CDR1 is SEHNR and CDR2 is FQNEAQ in the germline V gene (reference sequence). J was trimmed by 4 bases and V by 7 bases; bases with no gene match: 14. The CDR3 DNA is TGTGCCAGCAACCCCGACAGGGGCCGTGGGGTAGAGACCCAGTACTTC. This sequence encodes CASNPDRGRGVETQYF.

V usage is TRBV5-1 and J usage is TRBJ2-5; a possible D gene is TRBD1 (6 bases). This CDR3 is built from 16 residues. The germline V and J ends were trimmed by 1 base and 2 bases, with 15 bases remaining between them. From germline, CDR1 is SGHRS and CDR2 YFSETQ. This CDR3 is CASSLSTGRRQETQYF. CDR3 nucleotide sequence: TGCGCCAGCAGCTTGTCAACAGGGAGAAGGCAAGAGACCCAGTACTTC.

This chain links TRBV30 with TRBJ2-5; 9 bases match TRBD2. Germline V gene lookup returns CDR1 GTSNPN and CDR2 SVGIG (reference sequence). This CDR3 comprises 15 residues. V lost 3 bases, J lost 4 bases, and 9 bases stayed unmatched. The CDR3 region has the DNA TGTGCCTGGAGGCGTAGTAGCGGGAGTCGAGAGACCCAGTACTTC. Its protein product is CAWRRSSGSRETQYF.

The chain is built from TRBV28 and TRBJ2-7; D possibly corresponds to TRBD2 (5 bases). The germline V gene encodes CDR1 MDHEN and CDR2 SYDVKM. This CDR3 comprises 14 residues. The ends were cut back, 6 bases at V and 2 bases at J, with 14 bases in the middle. The CDR3 coding sequence is TGTGCCAGCAGCTCTACCGGGATGACCTACGAGCAGTACTTC. Translated, it gives CASSSTGMTYEQYF.

V usage is TRBV28 and J usage is TRBJ2-1; D is undetermined. CDR3 size: 11 residues. Germline V gene sequence: CDR1 MDHEN, CDR2 SYDVKM. The V end was cut by 3 bases, the J end by 8 bases, with 5 bases between. The CDR3 here is CASSLSDEQFF. CDR3 coding DNA: TGTGCCAGCAGTTTGTCCGATGAGCAGTTCTTC.

This sequence joins TRBV18 and TRBJ2-7; TRBD2 matches at 15 bases. The CDR3 loop spans 16 amino acids. Trimming took 3 bases from V and 7 from J; bases not matched to a gene: 7. From germline, CDR1 is KGHSH and CDR2 LQKENI. CDR3 nucleotides: TGTGCCAGCTCACCCGGACTAGCGGGAGGGCGGGAAGAGCAGTACTTC. This gives the protein CASSPGLAGGREEQYF.

CDR3 loop: CASSLSPVRGPLSNYGYTF. DNA of the CDR3: TGTGCCAGCAGTTTATCACCCGTCAGGGGGCCCCTTTCTAACTATGGCTACACCTTC. The chain employs TRBV27 and TRBJ1-2, with 8 bases fitting TRBD1. V shed 0 bases and J 0 bases; nucleotides not matched to a gene: 12. The germline gives CDR1 MNHEY, CDR2 SMNVEV (reference sequence). The CDR3 is made up of 19 amino acids.

This chain links TRBV30 with TRBJ1-2; 10 bases align to TRBD1. CDR3 length: 14 residues. CDR1 and CDR2 (germline): GTSNPN, SVGIG (reference sequence). V lost 4 bases and J lost 8; bases outside the gene matches: 10. CDR3 in amino acids: CAWNRDRGGRGYTF. For the CDR3, the DNA is TGTGCCTGGAACCGGGACAGGGGAGGACGGGGCTACACCTTC.

Of note for this clone: Sequence at one end of the junction differs from germline and may be a read error. Here the CDR3 reads CAWSSGGGQPQNF. CDR3 coding DNA: TGTGCCTGGAGTTCAGGGGGCGGTCAGCCCCAGAATTTT. The rearrangement links TRBV30 to TRBJ1-5; TRBD1 matches at 8 bases. The CDR3 has 13 residues. Germline CDR1 and CDR2: GTSNPN and SVGIG (reference sequence). The variable domain in full, completed from reference TRBV30 and TRBJ1-5, reads SQTIHQWPATLVQPVGSPLSLECTVEGTSNPNLYWYRQAAGRGLQLLFYSVGIGQISSEVPQNLSASRPQDRQFILSSKKLLLSDSGFYLCAWSSGGGQPQNFGDGTRLSIL.

As to this clone: Distinct nucleotide sequences in the sample also encode this CDR3. V is TRBV30 and J is TRBJ1-2, with 7 positions matching TRBD1. The trim removed 5 bases at V and 4 bases at J, leaving 4 bases unmatched. The CDR3 totals 12 residues. Germline V gene data show CDR1 as GTSNPN and CDR2 as SVGIG (reference sequence). The CDR3 DNA follows: TGTGCCTGGTCGGCAGGGGGCTATGGCTACACCTTC. Protein: CAWSAGGYGYTF.

J is TRBJ1-2 and V is TRBV19, with 8 positions matching TRBD1. In germline, CDR1 is LNHDA, CDR2 SQIVND (reference sequence). After removal of 5 bases from V and 8 bases from J, the junction contained 7 bases not matched to a gene. The CDR3 runs 13 residues. The CDR3 sequence is CASSGQGAWGYTF. DNA for the CDR3: TGTGCCAGTAGTGGTCAGGGGGCATGGGGCTACACCTTC.

This sequence joins TRBV11-2 and TRBJ2-1; 7 nucleotides match TRBD2. Trimming at V came to 4 bases and at J to 7 bases, leaving 16 bases not matched to a gene. Looked up from germline, CDR1 is SGHAT and CDR2 is FQNNGV. The length of the CDR3 is 17 residues. Written as DNA, the CDR3 is TGTGCCAGCAGCTCCCCGATCGAGGCGGGAGATAGGAATGAGCAGTTCTTC. Amino acid sequence: CASSSPIEAGDRNEQFF.

The CDR3, as DNA: TGTGCCAGCAGCGTAGCTACAGGACAGGGCGGAAAGGGGGAGCAGTTCTTC. Amino acids: CASSVATGQGGKGEQFF. The chain carries TRBV9 and TRBJ2-1, with 8 bases identical to TRBD1. Germline CDR1 SGDLS, CDR2 YYNGEE. Trimming took 0 bases from V and 10 from J; bases not matched to a gene: 15. The CDR3 has 17 amino acids.

The chain uses TRBV9 and TRBJ2-3; 10 bases map to TRBD1. In germline, CDR1 is SGDLS, CDR2 YYNGEE. The CDR3 extends over 14 amino acids. V lost 7 bases and J lost 11; bases outside the gene matches: 13. The CDR3 protein is CASSLPGQGRGQYF. The CDR3, as DNA: TGTGCCAGCTCACTACCGGGACAGGGGAGAGGGCAGTATTTT.

The sample holds a few counts of this clone. The rearrangement joins TRBV18 to TRBJ1-4; TRBD1 aligns across 11 bases. The CDR3 is 15 amino acids. CDR1 is KGHSH, CDR2 LQKENI, per germline. V shed 4 bases and J 8 bases; nucleotides not matched to a gene: 6. CDR3 protein: CASSLQDRGREKLFF. The CDR3 nucleotides read TGTGCCAGCTCACTCCAGGACAGGGGGCGCGAAAAACTGTTTTTT. Complete variable domain (other parts from reference TRBV18 and TRBJ1-4): NAGVMQNPRHLVRRRGQEARLRCSPMKGHSHVYWYRQLPEEGLKFMVYLQKENIIDESGMPKERFSAEFPKEGPSILRIQQVVRGDSAAYFCASSLQDRGREKLFFGSGTQLSVL.

The rearrangement joins TRBV19 to TRBJ2-1; 12 nucleotides align to TRBD2. Looked up from germline, CDR1 is LNHDA and CDR2 is SQIVND (reference sequence). With 4 bases clipped from V and 8 bases from J, the junction kept 9 bases outside the gene matches. CDR3 length equals 16 residues. CDR3 nucleotides: TGTGCCAGTAGTACTTTCTCTAGCGGGGGGGTCTATGAGCAGTTCTTC. Translation gives CASSTFSSGGVYEQFF.

Only a few counts were recorded for this clone. This chain connects TRBV2 to TRBJ1-1; 10 nucleotides match TRBD1. Trimming removed 8 bases from V and 4 bases from J; junction bases left unmatched: 7. Germline CDR1 and CDR2: SNHLY and FYNNEI. CDR3 length: 14 amino acids. This chain's CDR3 is CASSRTGGGTEAFF. As DNA, the CDR3 is TGTGCCAGCTCCCGGACAGGGGGGGGCACTGAAGCTTTCTTT.